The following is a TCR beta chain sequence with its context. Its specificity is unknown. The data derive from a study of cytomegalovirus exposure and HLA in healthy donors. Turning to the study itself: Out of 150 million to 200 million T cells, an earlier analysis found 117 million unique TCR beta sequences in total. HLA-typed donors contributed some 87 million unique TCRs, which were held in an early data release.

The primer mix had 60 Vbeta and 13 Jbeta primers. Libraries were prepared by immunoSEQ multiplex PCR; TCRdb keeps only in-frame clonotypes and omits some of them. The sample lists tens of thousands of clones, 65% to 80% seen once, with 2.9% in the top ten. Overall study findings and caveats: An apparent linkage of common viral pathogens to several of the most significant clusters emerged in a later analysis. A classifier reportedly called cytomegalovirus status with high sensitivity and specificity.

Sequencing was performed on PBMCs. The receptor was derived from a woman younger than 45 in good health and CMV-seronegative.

DNA for the CDR3: TGTGCCAGCAGCGACAACAGGGATCAGCCCCAGCATTTT. This encodes CASSDNRDQPQHF. This chain connects TRBV7-6 to TRBJ1-5, with D perhaps matching TRBD1 (6 bases). The length of the CDR3 is 13 residues. Trimming shortened V by 5 bases and J by 5 bases, and 10 bases separated the two germline ends. Germline V gene data show CDR1 as SGHVS and CDR2 as FNYEAQ.